This TCR beta chain was captured by sequencing in a study of blood T cell repertoires in COVID-19. Study as a whole: Researchers got acute and convalescent COVID-19 samples from the United States, Italy and Spain. Sample material is recorded as cDNA or gDNA derived from T cells, B-cell-depleted T cells, or PBMCs.

In the authors' methods: Estimation of nucleated cell counts was performed using reference gene primer amplification. Measured with immunoSEQ multiplex PCR; TCRdb has only the in-frame clones, and not every one. That table furnishes V, J and clone size, whereas the DNA furnished D and trimming. The sample consists of 81,000 or so clones, around 92% of them appearing once. The source of this sequence is a woman aged 55 to 70 with active COVID-19. The sequenced material came from peripheral blood.

CDR3 region: CASSLTANYGYTF. CDR3 nucleotides: TGTGCCAGCAGTTTGACAGCGAACTATGGCTACACCTTC. The chain carries TRBV12-3 or TRBV12-4 and TRBJ1-2, with D perhaps TRBD1 (5 bases). The ends were cut back, 3 bases at V and 2 bases at J, with 7 bases in the middle. The CDR3 contains 13 residues.